This paragraph reports one TCR beta chain. Its antigen remains unknown. The sample comes from a study of Tregs in tolerant kidney transplant recipients. Unstimulated regulatory T cells (CD4+CD25+CD127-), CD4+CD25- non-regulatory cells, CD4 and CD8 cells were FACS-sorted from thawed PBMCs. Measured with immunoSEQ multiplex PCR; TCRdb has only the in-frame clones, and not every one. The sample consists of some 66,000 clones, roughly 92% of them appearing once. Whole-study results and caveats: The most relevant donor-specific Treg TCRbeta repertoire apparently came from expansion with activated donor B cells.

This clonotype was obtained from a human donor who received a combined kidney and bone marrow transplant. This material consisted of CD8+ T cells from blood, taken before the transplant.

CDR3 coding DNA: TGTGCCAGCAGTTCAACAGGGTTAGAGCAGTACTTC. It codes for CASSSTGLEQYF. This chain uses TRBV28 with TRBJ2-7; possible D gene TRBD1, 6 bases. The V end was cut by 4 bases, the J end by 7 bases, with 11 bases between. This CDR3 is 12 amino acids long. Per germline, CDR1 MDHEN and CDR2 SYDVKM.